The present entry profiles one TCR beta chain with its context. Trimming took 3 bases from V and 8 from J; bases not matched to a gene: 3. Germline V gene lookup returns CDR1 SGHTA and CDR2 FQGNSA. CDR3 length: 15 amino acids. The sample is drawn from a study of cytomegalovirus exposure and HLA in healthy donors. The repertoire was sequenced with immunoSEQ multiplex PCR; TCRdb's copy has only in-frame clones and lacks some. In the table there are roughly 150,000 clones, 85% to 90% of which are singletons. Sequencing used PBMCs. The rearrangement joins TRBV7-2 to TRBJ2-1; TRBD2 aligns across 14 bases. This TCR was sampled from a man between 18 and 29 years old in good health and CMV-seropositive. Here the CDR3 reads CASSFGTSGSYEQFF. DNA of the CDR3: TGTGCCAGCAGCTTTGGGACTAGCGGGAGTTATGAGCAGTTCTTC.